The rows below give T cell receptor beta chains drawn from one sample of a study of beta chain features in type 1 diabetes. Clones were read by immunoSEQ multiplex PCR, and TCRdb kept only the in-frame ones, dropping some. The table shows about 930,000 clones, with about 17% occurring only once. The sequenced sample consisted of naive CD4+ T cells from blood. The receptors stem from a young woman in good health. The CDR3 runs from the conserved cysteine through the conserved F or W. D genes are given only for firm matches. Clone size is given for some rows only: seen once, a few or many times, or a class if the clone is expanded.

V gene	clone size	J gene	D gene	CDR3 DNA	CDR3 protein
TRBV28	NA	TRBJ2-7	NA	TGTGCCAGCAGTAGCGGGCCCTACGAGCAGTACTTC	CASSSGPYEQYF
TRBV28	few	TRBJ2-7	NA	TGTGCCAGCAAGTCCACTTCCTACGAGCAGTACTTC	CASKSTSYEQYF
TRBV27	few	TRBJ2-5	NA	TGTGCCAGCAGAACTCATTCGTTCCAGGGGGGCGCCTTTGGGACCCAGTACTTC	CASRTHSFQGGAFGTQYF
TRBV19	NA	TRBJ2-2	NA	TGTGCCAGTAGTACCAGTTTTGGGACCGGGGAGCTGTTTTTT	CASSTSFGTGELFF
TRBV6-5	NA	TRBJ2-1	TRBD2	TGTGCCAGCAGCCCTAGACTAGCGGGGTACAATGAGCAGTTCTTC	CASSPRLAGYNEQFF
TRBV7-2	NA	TRBJ2-1	NA	TGTGCCAGCAGCTTTCCGGGCCTGTACAATGAGCAGTTCTTC	CASSFPGLYNEQFF
TRBV7-2	few	TRBJ2-3	TRBD2	TGTGCCAGCAGCTTTTCCGGCGGGAGGGTCACAGATACGCAGTATTTT	CASSFSGGRVTDTQYF
TRBV7-2	few	TRBJ2-1	NA	TGTGCCAGCAGCTTAGTCGGACAGTTGGGCAATGAGCAGTTCTTC	CASSLVGQLGNEQFF
TRBV6-6	NA	TRBJ2-1	TRBD2	TGTGCCACACGGAGCGGGAGATCCTACAATGAGCAGTTCTTC	CATRSGRSYNEQFF
TRBV18	NA	TRBJ2-7	TRBD1	TGTGCCAGCTCTCAGAACGGACAGGGGCAAGACGAGCAGTACTTC	CASSQNGQGQDEQYF
TRBV15	few	TRBJ1-1	NA	TGTGCCACCAGCAGAGCTGGGTCCGACACTGAAGCTTTCTTT	CATSRAGSDTEAFF
TRBV6-1	few	TRBJ2-2	TRBD2	TGTGCCAGCAGTGTCCTAGCGGGAGGGAGGACCGGGGAGCTGTTTTTT	CASSVLAGGRTGELFF
TRBV4-2	few	TRBJ2-3	NA	TGTGCCAGCAGCCAAGTGCACAACACAGATACGCAGTATTTT	CASSQVHNTDTQYF
TRBV4-1	NA	TRBJ2-5	TRBD2	TGCGCCAGCAGCCAAGATAGCGGGAGTGGCCAAGAGACCCAGTACTTC	CASSQDSGSGQETQYF
TRBV9	few	TRBJ1-2	NA	TGTGCCAGCAGGGGGACTCAGGGGTATTCTGGCTACACCTTC	CASRGTQGYSGYTF
TRBV5-6	few	TRBJ2-7	NA	TGTGCCAGCAGCTCGCGCGGCGAGTATACCTACGAGCAGTACTTC	CASSSRGEYTYEQYF
TRBV5-6	few	TRBJ2-1	NA	TGTGCCAGCAGCTTGGTTAGGAGGGGGGTCAATGAGCAGTTCTTC	CASSLVRRGVNEQFF
TRBV10-3	few	TRBJ2-7	NA	TGTGCCATCAGCCACAGGGTGCCGGACGAGCAGTACTTC	CAISHRVPDEQYF
TRBV19	NA	TRBJ2-1	TRBD1	TGTGCCAGTAGTGAAAACAGGGGTGGTGAGCAGTTCTTC	CASSENRGGEQFF
TRBV9	NA	TRBJ2-1	TRBD1	TGTGCCAGCAGCCAAGGGACAGGGTACAATGAGCAGTTCTTC	CASSQGTGYNEQFF
TRBV10-3	NA	TRBJ1-1	NA	TGTGCCATCAGTAGAGACCCCGGCGGAAACACTGAAGCTTTCTTT	CAISRDPGGNTEAFF
TRBV2	few	TRBJ1-4	NA	TGTGCCCGCATGAGGGATAGGGGTGAAAAACTGTTTTTT	CARMRDRGEKLFF
TRBV15	NA	TRBJ2-3	TRBD2	TGTGCCACCAGCAGAGGAGGGACTAGCGGGAGCACAGATACGCAGTATTTT	CATSRGGTSGSTDTQYF
TRBV20-1	NA	TRBJ1-4	NA	TGCGTCCCCGTCGCGAATGAAAAACTGTTTTTT	CVPVANEKLFF
TRBV28	NA	TRBJ2-7	TRBD1	TGTGCCAGCACCCCCCGGGACAGGGTCTCCTACGAGCAGTACTTC	CASTPRDRVSYEQYF
TRBV9	NA	TRBJ2-3	NA	TGTGCCAGCAGCGTTGCAGATACGCAGTATTTT	CASSVADTQYF
TRBV7-8	few	TRBJ2-1	NA	TGTGCCAGCAGTAGGGACGGTGACAATGAGCAGTTCTTC	CASSRDGDNEQFF
TRBV6-5	few	TRBJ2-7	NA	TGTGCCATCGCGCCCCGGGCTCCTCCCTACGAGCAGTACTTC	CAIAPRAPPYEQYF
TRBV6-1	few	TRBJ2-1	TRBD1	TGTGCCAGCAGTGACCCGGGACAGGGAAAGGATGAGCAGTTCTTC	CASSDPGQGKDEQFF